What follows are 2 T cell receptor beta chains derived from one specimen sequenced in a study of PD-L1 blockade in urothelial cancer. The time point is: pretreatment peripheral blood. Profiling relied on immunoSEQ multiplex PCR, and the TCRdb table lists in-frame clones only, not all of them. The sample consists of about 43,000 clones, more than 70% of them appearing once. The sequencing used PBMCs, collected around atezolizumab (anti-PD-L1) treatment. The receptors derive from a man between 60 and 70 years old with urothelial cancer.

This chain uses TRBV28 with TRBJ1-2; a weak D match, TRBD1 (5 bases). CDR3 length: 14 residues. Germline-derived CDR1 and CDR2 are MDHEN and SYDVKM. V lost 2 bases to trimming and J lost 6 bases, with 13 bases between them. The CDR3 loop is CASSLVGGRDGYTF. CDR3 bases: TGTGCCAGCAGTTTAGTTGGGGGGAGGGATGGCTACACCTTC.

This chain connects TRBV7-2 to TRBJ2-5; the match to TRBD1 covers 9 bases. Germline assignment: CDR1 SGHTA and CDR2 FQGNSA. This CDR3 contains 15 residues. The V gene end was trimmed by 5 bases and the J gene end by 2 bases; junction bases not matched to a gene: 6. For the CDR3, the DNA is TGTGCCAGCAGCCTTCTACAGGGGGCACAAGAGACCCAGTACTTC. This gives the protein CASSLLQGAQETQYF.